This T cell receptor beta chain is drawn from a study of CD8 T cells in Susac syndrome. High-throughput TCR beta sequencing covered peripheral CD8+ and CD4+ T cells. TEMRA cells were FACS-enriched, unlike CD8+ and CD4+ T cells, which were negatively isolated. About this clonotype: Its antigen remains unidentified.

The RNA, about 0.45 to 1 ug, was put through reverse transcription using random hexamers. An immunoSEQ multiplex PCR amplified TCR beta CDR3 over 54 Vbeta and 13 Jbeta. Via MiXCR, TCRdb re-called the immunoSEQ multiplex PCR reads, giving one row per CDR3 protein. Of approximately 110,000 distinct CDR3 sequences in the sample, more than 90% were seen once. Points from the study as a whole: The TCR sequencing and HLA analysis in the study involved a relatively small number of individuals, as the study acknowledged.

Trimming left V 4 bases short and J 4 bases short, with 13 bases between. Germline loops: CDR1 SEHNR, CDR2 FQNEAQ (reference sequence). The CDR3 consists of 14 residues. The sequencing sample was made of CD4+ T cells from PBMCs. This TCR was recovered from a human donor in good health. The V call is TRBV7-9, the J call TRBJ1-1; tentatively, D is TRBD1 (6 bases). The CDR3 coding sequence is TGTGCCAGCAGCTGGGCCCAGGGGAGCACTGAAGCTTTCTTT. This sequence encodes CASSWAQGSTEAFF.